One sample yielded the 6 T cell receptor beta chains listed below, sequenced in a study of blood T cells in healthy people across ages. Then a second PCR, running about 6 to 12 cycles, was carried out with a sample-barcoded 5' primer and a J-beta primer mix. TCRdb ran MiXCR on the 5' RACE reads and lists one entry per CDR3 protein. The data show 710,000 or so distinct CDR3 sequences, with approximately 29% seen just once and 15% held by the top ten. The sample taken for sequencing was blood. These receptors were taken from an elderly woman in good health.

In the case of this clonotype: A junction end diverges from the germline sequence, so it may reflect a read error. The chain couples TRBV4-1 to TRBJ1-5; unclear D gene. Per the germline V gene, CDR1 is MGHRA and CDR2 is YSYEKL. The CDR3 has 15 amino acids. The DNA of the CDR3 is TGCGCCAGCAGCCAATCCGGACCGGGAAATCGGCCCCAGCATTTT. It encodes CASSQSGPGNRPQHF.

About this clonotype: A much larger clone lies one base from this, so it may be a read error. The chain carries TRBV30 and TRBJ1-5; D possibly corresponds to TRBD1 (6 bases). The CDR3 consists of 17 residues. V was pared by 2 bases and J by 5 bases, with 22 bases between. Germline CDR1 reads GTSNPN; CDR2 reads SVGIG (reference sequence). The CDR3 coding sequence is TGTGCCTGGAGTTTTTCACAGGGAAGTCGGAGCTATCAGCCCCAGCATTTT. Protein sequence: CAWSFSQGSRSYQPQHF.

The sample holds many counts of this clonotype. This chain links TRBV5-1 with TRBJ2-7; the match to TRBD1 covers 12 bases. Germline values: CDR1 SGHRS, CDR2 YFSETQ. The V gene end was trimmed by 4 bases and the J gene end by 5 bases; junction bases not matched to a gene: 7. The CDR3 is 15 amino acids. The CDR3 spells CASSVVGTGGDEQYF. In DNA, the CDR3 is TGCGCCAGCAGCGTGGTCGGGACAGGGGGCGACGAGCAGTACTTC.

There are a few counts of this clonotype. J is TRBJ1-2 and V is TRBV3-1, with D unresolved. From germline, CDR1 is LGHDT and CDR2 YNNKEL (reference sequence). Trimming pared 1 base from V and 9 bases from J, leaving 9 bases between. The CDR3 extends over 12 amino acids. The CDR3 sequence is CASSQGLGSYTF. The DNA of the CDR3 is TGTGCCAGCAGCCAAGGATTGGGGAGCTACACCTTC.

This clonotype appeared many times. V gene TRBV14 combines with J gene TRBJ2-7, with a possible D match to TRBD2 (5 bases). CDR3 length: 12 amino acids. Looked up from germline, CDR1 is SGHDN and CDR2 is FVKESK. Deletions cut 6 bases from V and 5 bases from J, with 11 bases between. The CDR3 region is CASRKFGDEQYF. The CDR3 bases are TGTGCCAGCAGAAAATTCGGGGACGAGCAGTACTTC.

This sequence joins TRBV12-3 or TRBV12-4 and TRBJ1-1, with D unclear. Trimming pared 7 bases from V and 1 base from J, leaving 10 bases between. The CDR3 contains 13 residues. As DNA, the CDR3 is TGTGCCAGCAATCGACGGGGGAACACTGAAGCTTTCTTT. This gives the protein CASNRRGNTEAFF.